A selection of T cell receptor beta chains follows, all from one sample in a study of T-cell memory formation after mild COVID-19. MiXCR was run by TCRdb on the 5' RACE reads, yielding one entry per CDR3 protein. The sample shows roughly 150,000 distinct CDR3 sequences, approximately 13% of them seen only once. Sequencing was performed on PBMCs or a T cell subset sorted from them (not recorded which). These receptors came from a man in his late teens or twenties who had mild COVID-19 (a few samples of this study predate the infection). Cell type and time point are not known. CDR3s include the opening cysteine and the closing phenylalanine or tryptophan. D genes are given only for firm matches. Size is stated for part of the rows, as once, few or many counts, or as a class when the clone is expanded.

v_call	j_call	clone_size	d_call	cdr3_aa	cdr3_nt
TRBV3-1	TRBJ2-5	-	-	CASSQSQGMWETQYF	TGTGCCAGCAGCCAATCGCAGGGGATGTGGGAGACCCAGTACTTC
TRBV4-1	TRBJ1-2	-	-	CASARGGTPYGYTF	TGCGCCAGCGCCCGGGGGGGGACTCCATATGGCTACACCTTC
TRBV20-1	TRBJ1-5	-	-	CSASPQGPSNQPQHF	TGCAGTGCTAGTCCACAGGGTCCTAGCAATCAGCCCCAGCATTTT
TRBV11-2	TRBJ2-3	many	-	CASSSREFPDTQYF	TGTGCCAGCAGCTCCCGGGAGTTCCCAGATACGCAGTATTTT
TRBV7-2	TRBJ2-7	few	TRBD1	CASSFDRGYEQYF	TGTGCCAGCAGCTTCGACAGGGGCTACGAGCAGTACTTC
TRBV6-6	TRBJ2-1	-	-	CASSYRGRRINEQFF	TGTGCCAGCAGTTATAGAGGCAGGAGGATCAATGAGCAGTTCTTC
TRBV30	TRBJ1-1	few	-	CAWRGSLSTEAFF	TGTGCCTGGAGGGGCTCCCTGAGCACTGAAGCTTTCTTT
TRBV6-2/TRBV6-3	TRBJ1-4	-	-	CASSHLGATNEKLFF	TGTGCCAGCAGCCACCTGGGAGCAACTAATGAAAAACTGTTTTTT
TRBV6-6	TRBJ1-1	few	TRBD1	CASSYDDRAEAFF	TGTGCCAGCAGTTACGACGACAGGGCCGAAGCTTTCTTT
TRBV29-1	TRBJ2-2	few	-	CSVLPGSNTGELFF	TGCAGCGTTCTTCCAGGCTCGAACACCGGGGAGCTGTTTTTT
TRBV20-1	TRBJ2-5	few	TRBD2	CSARRGGGARETQYF	TGCAGTGCTAGAAGGGGCGGGGGGGCGAGGGAGACCCAGTACTTC
TRBV7-3	TRBJ2-1	-	TRBD2	CASSSSGTSYNEQFF	TGTGCCAGCAGCTCTTCCGGGACTAGCTACAATGAGCAGTTCTTC
TRBV3-1	TRBJ2-7	few	-	CASSQISGPSEQYF	TGTGCCAGCAGCCAAATCTCGGGCCCCTCTGAGCAGTACTTC
TRBV11-3	TRBJ2-4	-	-	CASSLDGWGIQYF	TGTGCCAGCAGCTTAGATGGCTGGGGCATTCAGTACTTC
TRBV19	TRBJ2-6	-	TRBD1	CASSPGQISGANVLTF	TGTGCCAGTAGTCCGGGACAGATCTCTGGGGCCAACGTCCTGACTTTC